Listed here are 5 T cell receptor beta chains from one sample, sequenced in a study of cytotoxic CD8 clonotypes in ibrutinib-treated CLL. Method: immunoSEQ multiplex PCR; TCRdb's copy keeps in-frame clones and lacks some. There are approximately 70,000 clones in the sample; roughly nine tenths occur only once, and around 3.3% lies in the top ten. The sequencing used PBMCs, collected after 12 months of ibrutinib treatment. These receptors came from a human donor with chronic lymphocytic leukemia.

On this clone: One end of the junction fails to match germline, which may point to a read error. The rearrangement joins TRBV7-2 to TRBJ2-7, with D unclear. There are 12 residues in the CDR3. Germline-derived CDR1 and CDR2 are SGHTA and FQGNSA. CDR3 sequence: CASSFISSEQYF. In nucleotides, the CDR3 is TGTGCCAGCAGCTTCATATCCTCCGAGCAGTACTTC. The variable domain in full, with the rest retrieved from reference TRBV7-2 and TRBJ2-7, is GAGVSQSPSNKVTEKGKDVELRCDPISGHTALYWYRQSLGQGLEFLIYFQGNSAPDKSGLPSDRFSAERTGGSVSTLTIQRTQQEDSAVYLCASSFISSEQYFGPGTRLTVT.

This CDR3 reads CASTIPLGGTGDYEQYF. DNA of the CDR3: TGTGCCAGCACCATACCACTGGGAGGGACAGGGGACTACGAGCAGTACTTC. The chain couples TRBV21-1 to TRBJ2-7; the D call of TRBD1 is as the table states it, not checked on the DNA. TRBV21-1 is tagged as a pseudogene. CDR3 length: 17 amino acids.

This sequence joins TRBV23-1 and TRBJ2-5; TRBD1 aligns across 10 bases. TRBV23-1 has ORF status, its function being uncertain. V trimming: 0 bases; J trimming: 1 base; junction bases outside the gene matches: 5. This CDR3 is built from 17 residues. CDR3 residues: CASSQSVRTGGQETQYF. The CDR3 bases are TGCGCCAGCAGTCAATCGGTGAGGACAGGGGGCCAAGAGACCCAGTACTTC.

The chain links TRBV5-1 to TRBJ1-2; D unclear. CDR1 and CDR2 (germline): SGHRS, YFSETQ. The V and J ends lost 5 bases and 4 bases respectively, with 15 bases between them. The CDR3 runs to 14 residues. This chain's CDR3 is CASRVNEASYGYTF. The CDR3 DNA follows: TGCGCCAGCAGGGTAAATGAGGCAAGCTATGGCTACACCTTC.

This chain connects TRBV4-1 to TRBJ1-2; TRBD1 aligns across 12 bases. Germline CDR1 and CDR2: MGHRA and YSYEKL. V lost 2 bases and J lost 8; bases outside the gene matches: 9. This CDR3 has 16 amino acids. The CDR3 DNA sequence: TGCGCCAGCAGCCAATGGGGGGGACAGGGGGCGCTCGGCTACACCTTC. Amino acid sequence: CASSQWGGQGALGYTF.